Presented here are 31 T cell receptor beta chains from one specimen sequenced in a study of T cell responses to AZD1222 COVID-19 vaccine. Here immunoSEQ multiplex PCR was the method, and the copy in TCRdb shows in-frame clones only, minus some. The sample includes 130,000 or so clones, approximately 93% seen only once; the top ten take over 0.85%. This specimen was peripheral blood, taken on day 0 of MenACWY control vaccination. The receptors originated from an adult in good health.

The rearrangement links TRBV9 to TRBJ1-2; perhaps TRBD1 as D (5 bases). Trimming pared 3 bases from V and 12 bases from J, leaving 15 bases between. In germline, CDR1 is SGDLS, CDR2 YYNGEE. The CDR3 consists of 12 residues. This CDR3 is CASSEGWGDHTF. The CDR3 DNA is TGTGCCAGCAGCGAGGGGTGGGGGGACCACACCTTC.

CDR3 protein: CASSFHGSGGGAQYF. As DNA, the CDR3 is TGTGCCAGCAGCTTCCACGGCAGCGGGGGAGGGGCCCAGTACTTC. The V and J genes are TRBV11-2 and TRBJ2-5, with TRBD2 identical over 8 bases. The J segment lost 9 bases and the V segment lost 3 bases, leaving 12 bases of the junction unmatched. Germline CDR1 and CDR2: SGHAT and FQNNGV. The CDR3 runs to 15 residues.

The chain has TRBV7-9 and TRBJ1-2, with 12 bases that match TRBD1. CDR3 length: 17 amino acids. The J segment lost 5 bases and the V segment lost 5 bases, leaving 12 bases of the junction unmatched. Germline V gene lookup returns CDR1 SEHNR and CDR2 FQNEAQ (reference sequence). This CDR3 reads CASSIPGQGAPSYGYTF. The DNA of the CDR3 is TGTGCCAGCAGCATACCGGGACAGGGGGCTCCCTCTTATGGCTACACCTTC. Looking up the rest from reference TRBV7-9 and TRBJ1-2 gives the full variable domain: DTGVSQNPRHKITKRGQNVTFRCDPISEHNRLYWYRQTLGQGPEFLTYFQNEAQLEKSRLLSDRFSAERPKGSFSTLEIQRTEQGDSAMYLCASSIPGQGAPSYGYTFGSGTRLTVV.

The V call is TRBV7-7, the J call TRBJ2-2; D call uncertain. V was clipped by 0 bases and J by 1 base, with 6 bases between them. The CDR3 runs to 15 residues. The germline V gene encodes CDR1 SSHAT and CDR2 FNYEAQ (reference sequence). CDR3: CASSLASRNTGELFF. The CDR3 bases are TGTGCCAGCAGCTTAGCCAGTAGGAACACCGGGGAGCTGTTTTTT.

The J gene is TRBJ1-4, the V gene TRBV10-3; unclear D gene. This CDR3 spans 14 amino acids. Per germline, CDR1 ENHRY and CDR2 SYGVKD. Between the trimmed V and J ends, which lost 0 bases and 6 bases, there was a span of 8 bases. The CDR3 sequence: CAISESTEDEKLFF. CDR3 nucleotides: TGTGCCATCAGTGAGTCGACGGAGGATGAAAAACTGTTTTTT.

This clone showed up just a few times. The chain is built from TRBV11-2 and TRBJ1-1; D is unresolved. The V gene's germline CDR1 is SGHAT and CDR2 FQNNGV. This CDR3 has 17 residues. Trimming cost V 5 bases and J 8 bases, with 27 bases left between them. The CDR3 DNA follows: TGTGCCAGCAGCCCCCCAGTCCCGCATGACGGGAAGGACGAAGCTTTCTTT. This codes for CASSPPVPHDGKDEAFF.

Here the CDR3 reads CASSLDFANEQFF. In nucleotides, the CDR3 is TGTGCCAGCAGCTTAGACTTCGCCAATGAGCAGTTCTTC. The V gene is TRBV7-6, the J gene TRBJ2-1, with no clear D. V lost 1 base to trimming and J lost 6 bases, with 7 bases between them. The CDR3 covers 13 residues. The germline CDR1 and CDR2 sequences are SGHVS and FNYEAQ.

The chain has TRBV3-1 (or the pseudogene TRBV3-2) and TRBJ2-7; D might be TRBD2 (5 bases). The CDR3 length is 19 residues. V was trimmed by 1 base and J by 2 bases, leaving 24 bases between them. The germline CDR1 and CDR2 sequences are LGHDT and YNNKEL (reference sequence). Here the CDR3 reads CASSQASQGLARYAYEQYF. The CDR3 DNA sequence: TGTGCCAGCAGCCAAGCCAGTCAAGGGCTAGCAAGATATGCCTACGAGCAGTACTTC.

The chain carries TRBV7-9 and TRBJ1-1; no clear D gene. Trimming took 5 bases from V and 0 from J, leaving 10 bases between them. This CDR3 contains 14 residues. In germline, CDR1 is SEHNR, CDR2 FQNEAQ (reference sequence). CDR3 in amino acids: CASSLMNMNTEAFF. DNA of the CDR3: TGTGCCAGCAGCCTTATGAATATGAACACTGAAGCTTTCTTT.

A single count supports this clone. The genes are TRBV30 and TRBJ1-5, with D perhaps matching TRBD1 (5 bases). Per germline, CDR1 GTSNPN and CDR2 SVGIG (reference sequence). V was shortened by 1 base and J by 5 bases, with 12 bases between the two germline ends. This CDR3 region has 14 residues. This CDR3 reads CAWSGGGSDQPQHF. The CDR3 region has the DNA TGTGCCTGGAGTGGGGGGGGGTCGGATCAGCCCCAGCATTTT.

V and J are TRBV9 and TRBJ1-6; D gene ambiguous. This CDR3 comprises 13 residues. Germline CDR1 is SGDLS and CDR2 is YYNGEE. Trimming cost V 4 bases and J 9 bases, with 11 bases left between them. The CDR3 DNA follows: TGTGCCAGCAGCCCAGGCAGGATTTCACCCCTCCACTTT. Translating gives CASSPGRISPLHF. The entire variable domain, with the rest obtained from reference TRBV9 and TRBJ1-6, is as follows: DSGVTQTPKHLITATGQRVTLRCSPRSGDLSVYWYQQSLDQGLQFLIQYYNGEERAKGNILERFSAQQFPDLHSELNLSSLELGDSALYFCASSPGRISPLHFGNGTRLTVT.

This chain joins TRBV28 and TRBJ1-2, with D unresolved. V gave up 3 bases and J gave up 4 bases, with 12 bases separating them. The CDR3 is made up of 14 amino acids. Germline CDR1 is MDHEN and CDR2 is SYDVKM. CDR3 DNA sequence: TGTGCCAGCAGTTTGAGTCGGGGTCTCTATGGCTACACCTTC. Residues: CASSLSRGLYGYTF.

The chain uses TRBV7-8 and TRBJ2-4, with D possibly TRBD1 on 6 matching bases. Germline V CDR1 and CDR2: SGHVS, FQNEAQ. The CDR3 runs 17 residues. V lost 5 bases to trimming and J lost 3 bases, with 20 bases between them. The CDR3 nucleotides read TGTGCCAGCAGCCCTCGGACTGGGGGCCGTGGCAAAAACATTCAGTACTTC. The encoded protein is CASSPRTGGRGKNIQYF.

This clone was recorded a few times. The V call is TRBV7-9, the J call TRBJ2-7; maybe TRBD1 (6 bases). V lost 4 bases to trimming and J lost 3 bases, with 13 bases between them. CDR3 length: 14 amino acids. Germline loops: CDR1 SEHNR, CDR2 FQNEAQ (reference sequence). CDR3 loop: CASSSPTGGYEQYF. CDR3 DNA: TGTGCCAGCAGCTCCCCGACAGGCGGCTACGAGCAGTACTTC.

This chain links TRBV4-1 with TRBJ1-2; no reliable D call. The CDR3 has 14 amino acids. The V and J ends lost 1 base and 2 bases respectively, with 8 bases between them. Germline lookup yields CDR1 MGHRA and CDR2 YSYEKL. The CDR3 sequence is CASSQVLGNYGYTF. CDR3 bases: TGCGCCAGCAGCCAAGTTCTTGGGAACTATGGCTACACCTTC.

The chain uses TRBV7-9 and TRBJ1-2; 7 nucleotides line up with TRBD1. Germline-derived CDR1 and CDR2 are SEHNR and FQNEAQ (reference sequence). With 5 bases clipped from V and 2 bases from J, the junction kept 5 bases outside the gene matches. The CDR3 totals 14 residues. CDR3: CASSLMTGNYGYTF. The CDR3, as DNA: TGTGCCAGCAGCCTCATGACAGGGAACTATGGCTACACCTTC.

The V call is TRBV6-1, the J call TRBJ1-3; the D is unclear. Germline CDR1 MNHNS, CDR2 SASEGT. The CDR3 contains 14 residues. Trimming removed 2 bases from V and 4 bases from J, with 9 bases in between. In DNA, the CDR3 is TGTGCCAGCAGTGAACACCAGAGGGGAAACACCATATATTTT. This codes for CASSEHQRGNTIYF.

This chain connects TRBV15 to TRBJ1-5, with no clear D. This CDR3 has 14 residues. Germline V lookup: CDR1 LNHNV, CDR2 YYDKDF (reference sequence). Trimming removed 0 bases at V and 4 bases at J, with 7 bases between. CDR3 region: CATSRDGGNQPQHF. CDR3 bases: TGTGCCACCAGCAGAGATGGAGGGAATCAGCCCCAGCATTTT.

The chain has TRBV25-1 and TRBJ2-1; TRBD1 aligns across 8 bases. Germline-derived CDR1 and CDR2 are MGHDK and SYGVNS. Trimming took 2 bases from V and 5 from J; bases not matched to a gene: 8. The CDR3 is made up of 16 amino acids. CDR3 DNA sequence: TGTGCCAGCAGTGAACGAATCAGGGGGCAGCACAATGAGCAGTTCTTC. Its translation is CASSERIRGQHNEQFF.

The CDR3: CASSRDSYNEQFF. DNA for the CDR3: TGCGCCAGCAGCCGCGACAGTTACAATGAGCAGTTCTTC. This chain links TRBV5-1 with TRBJ2-1; perhaps TRBD1 as D (5 bases). Per germline, CDR1 SGHRS and CDR2 YFSETQ. The V end was cut by 4 bases, the J end by 4 bases, with 9 bases between. The CDR3 runs 13 residues.

V usage is TRBV5-4 and J usage is TRBJ1-6, with D possibly being TRBD1 (5 bases). The CDR3 contains 13 residues. Germline lookup yields CDR1 SGHNT and CDR2 YYREEE (reference sequence). Trimming took 5 bases from V and 10 from J, leaving 13 bases between them. The CDR3 sequence: CASRPDTHSPLHF. The CDR3 nucleotides read TGTGCCAGCAGACCGGACACGCACTCACCCCTCCACTTT.

The chain links TRBV25-1 to TRBJ2-3; weak D call: TRBD1 (5 bases). Per germline, CDR1 MGHDK and CDR2 SYGVNS. The CDR3 runs to 15 residues. V lost 3 bases to trimming and J lost 0 bases, with 10 bases between them. CDR3: CASSETASSTDTQYF. The CDR3 DNA sequence: TGTGCCAGCAGTGAGACAGCATCTAGCACAGATACGCAGTATTTT. The whole variable domain, filled in from reference TRBV25-1 and TRBJ2-3, reads EADIYQTPRYLVIGTGKKITLECSQTMGHDKMYWYQQDPGMELHLIHYSYGVNSTEKGDLSSESTVSRIRTEHFPLTLESARPSHTSQYLCASSETASSTDTQYFGPGTRLTVL.

The chain combines TRBV7-6 with TRBJ1-5; 7 nucleotides match TRBD1. V gave up 5 bases and J gave up 5 bases; unmatched junction bases: 15. CDR3 length: 17 amino acids. Germline V gene lookup returns CDR1 SGHVS and CDR2 FNYEAQ. The CDR3 DNA follows: TGTGCCAGCAGCCCTAGGGCGGACACCCAGGGGGATCAGCCCCAGCATTTT. This gives the protein CASSPRADTQGDQPQHF.

The rearrangement links TRBV5-1 to TRBJ1-6, with D perhaps matching TRBD1 (5 bases). Trimming left V 3 bases short and J 10 bases short, with 17 bases between. This CDR3 has 15 amino acids. Germline CDR1 reads SGHRS; CDR2 reads YFSETQ. For the CDR3, the DNA is TGCGCCAGCAGCTCGGACGGGGGACTTAGGTCACCCCTCCACTTT. Translating gives CASSSDGGLRSPLHF. Looking up the rest from reference TRBV5-1 and TRBJ1-6 gives the full variable domain: KAGVTQTPRYLIKTRGQQVTLSCSPISGHRSVSWYQQTPGQGLQFLFEYFSETQRNKGNFPGRFSGRQFSNSRSEMNVSTLELGDSALYLCASSSDGGLRSPLHFGNGTRLTVT.

This clone appeared a few times. The chain combines TRBV15 with TRBJ2-7, with 8 bases matching TRBD1. The CDR3 runs 14 residues. Per the germline V gene, CDR1 is LNHNV and CDR2 is YYDKDF (reference sequence). Losses at the gene ends were 3 bases for V and 6 bases for J; bases not matched to a gene: 7. CDR3 sequence (DNA): TGTGCCACCAGCAGGGGGGACAGGTCGTCCGAGCAGTACTTC. Encoded protein: CATSRGDRSSEQYF.

The chain joins TRBV25-1 to TRBJ1-2; D is uncertain. The CDR3 length is 11 residues. V was shortened by 7 bases and J by 5 bases, with 8 bases between the two germline ends. CDR1 and CDR2 (germline): MGHDK, SYGVNS. This chain's CDR3 is CASKEGYGYTF. The CDR3 DNA reads as TGTGCCAGCAAGGAGGGATATGGCTACACCTTC.

V gene TRBV25-1 combines with J gene TRBJ1-2, with 10 bases identical to TRBD1. CDR1 is MGHDK, CDR2 SYGVNS, per germline. Trimming at V came to 1 base and at J to 6 bases, leaving 8 bases not matched to a gene. This CDR3 has 16 amino acids. In DNA form, the CDR3 reads TGTGCCAGCAGTGAATTCGGGACAGGGGATCGGAATGGCTACACCTTC. Its protein is CASSEFGTGDRNGYTF.

The V call is TRBV9, the J call TRBJ1-4, with TRBD1 as a possible D gene (6 bases). Germline V gene sequence: CDR1 SGDLS, CDR2 YYNGEE. V lost 2 bases to trimming and J lost 3 bases, with 8 bases between them. This CDR3 has 14 amino acids. The CDR3 region is CASSVRGSNEKLFF. Here the CDR3 DNA reads TGTGCCAGCAGCGTCAGGGGTTCTAATGAAAAACTGTTTTTT.

Only a few counts were recorded for this clone. The V call is TRBV5-1, the J call TRBJ1-1, with TRBD1 matching 7 bases. Germline values: CDR1 SGHRS, CDR2 YFSETQ. The length of the CDR3 is 15 residues. Trimming cost V 0 bases and J 0 bases; bases outside gene matches: 2. DNA for the CDR3: TGCGCCAGCAGCTTGGTAGGGACAGTGAACACTGAAGCTTTCTTT. It translates to CASSLVGTVNTEAFF.

This chain joins TRBV7-9 and TRBJ2-7, with 9 bases lining up with TRBD2. The germline gives CDR1 SEHNR, CDR2 FQNEAQ (reference sequence). Unmatched junction bases numbered 13, after V lost 5 bases and J lost 2 bases. The CDR3 contains 17 residues. In DNA, the CDR3 is TGTGCCAGCAGCCCAACAAGGGGTAGCGGGAGCACCTACGAGCAGTACTTC. The encoded protein is CASSPTRGSGSTYEQYF. Based on the CDR3 plus reference TRBV7-9 and TRBJ2-7, the full variable domain is DTGVSQNPRHKITKRGQNVTFRCDPISEHNRLYWYRQTLGQGPEFLTYFQNEAQLEKSRLLSDRFSAERPKGSFSTLEIQRTEQGDSAMYLCASSPTRGSGSTYEQYFGPGTRLTVT.

This chain uses TRBV21-1 with TRBJ1-2. TRBV21-1 is termed a pseudogene. The CDR3 extends over 17 amino acids. The CDR3, as DNA: TGTGCCAGCAGCAAAGATTGGCCGGAGGGCGTCAGTGTTGGCTACACCTTC. This encodes CASSKDWPEGVSVGYTF.